This is a list of T cell receptor beta chains from one sample in a study of immune evolution from preneoplasia to lung adenocarcinoma. The table came from immunoSEQ multiplex PCR; TCRdb's copy has only in-frame clones and leaves some out. In the table there are tens of thousands of clones, less than 85% of which are singletons. Sequencing was done on a sample of FFPE invasive lung adenocarcinoma tissue. The receptors come from a person aged 55 to 70 with lung adenocarcinoma. The CDR3 runs from the conserved cysteine through the conserved F or W. The order of the fields is J gene, clone size, V gene, D gene, CDR3 protein, CDR3 DNA. D genes are given only for firm matches. Where a row states a size, it is once, few, many or the class of an expanded clone; other rows omit it.

J gene: TRBJ2-7; clone size: .; V gene: TRBV19; D gene: .; CDR3 protein: CASRTSDSKAYEQYF; CDR3 DNA: TGTGCCAGTAGGACTTCGGACAGTAAGGCCTACGAGCAGTACTTC
J gene: TRBJ1-5; clone size: .; V gene: TRBV21-1; D gene: .; CDR3 protein: CASSKGSRGPNSNQPQHF; CDR3 DNA: TGTGCCAGCAGCAAAGGGTCCAGGGGGCCCAATAGCAATCAGCCCCAGCATTTT
J gene: TRBJ2-5; clone size: .; V gene: TRBV7-9; D gene: TRBD1; CDR3 protein: CASSSAGQGETQYF; CDR3 DNA: TGTGCCAGCAGCTCGGCGGGACAGGGTGAGACCCAGTACTTC
J gene: TRBJ2-7; clone size: .; V gene: TRBV6-1; D gene: TRBD2; CDR3 protein: CASRLAGRYEQYF; CDR3 DNA: TGTGCCAGCCGGTTAGCGGGGCGCTACGAGCAGTACTTC
J gene: TRBJ2-1; clone size: .; V gene: TRBV5-1; D gene: .; CDR3 protein: CASSLRGDNEQFF; CDR3 DNA: TGCGCCAGCAGCTTGAGGGGGGACAATGAGCAGTTCTTC
J gene: TRBJ2-3; clone size: once; V gene: TRBV9; D gene: .; CDR3 protein: CASSFGHISTDTQYF; CDR3 DNA: TGTGCCAGCAGCTTTGGACATATTAGCACAGATACGCAGTATTTT
J gene: TRBJ2-7; clone size: .; V gene: TRBV7-2; D gene: .; CDR3 protein: CASSRALAAEQYF; CDR3 DNA: TGTGCCAGCAGCCGCGCGTTAGCTGCCGAGCAGTACTTC
J gene: TRBJ2-3; clone size: .; V gene: TRBV11-2; D gene: .; CDR3 protein: CASSFGALGTQYF; CDR3 DNA: TGTGCCAGCAGCTTCGGTGCACTAGGTACGCAGTATTTT
J gene: TRBJ2-2; clone size: .; V gene: TRBV27; D gene: .; CDR3 protein: CASSFGTTNTGELFF; CDR3 DNA: TGTGCCAGCAGTTTCGGGACAACGAACACCGGGGAGCTGTTTTTT
J gene: TRBJ2-5; clone size: .; V gene: TRBV5-1; D gene: .; CDR3 protein: CASSLGVSETQYF; CDR3 DNA: TGCGCCAGCAGCTTGGGGGTTTCGGAGACCCAGTACTTC
J gene: TRBJ1-1; clone size: .; V gene: TRBV6-5; D gene: .; CDR3 protein: CASSLMQGAEAFF; CDR3 DNA: TGTGCCAGCAGTTTAATGCAGGGCGCCGAAGCTTTCTTT
J gene: TRBJ1-4; clone size: .; V gene: TRBV6-5; D gene: .; CDR3 protein: CASSYSTGVGEKLFF; CDR3 DNA: TGTGCCAGCAGTTACTCGACCGGGGTCGGCGAAAAACTGTTTTTT
J gene: TRBJ2-5; clone size: .; V gene: TRBV29-1; D gene: TRBD1; CDR3 protein: CSVEEWTGEETQYF; CDR3 DNA: TGCAGCGTTGAAGAGTGGACAGGGGAAGAGACCCAGTACTTC
J gene: TRBJ1-5; clone size: .; V gene: TRBV6-4; D gene: .; CDR3 protein: CATEAVGTYNQPQHF; CDR3 DNA: TGTGCCACCGAGGCAGTGGGGACATACAATCAGCCCCAGCATTTT
J gene: TRBJ1-1; clone size: few; V gene: TRBV7-3; D gene: .; CDR3 protein: CASSHVDGTEAFF; CDR3 DNA: TGTGCCAGCAGCCATGTGGACGGCACTGAAGCTTTCTTT
J gene: TRBJ2-7; clone size: .; V gene: TRBV7-2; D gene: .; CDR3 protein: CASSLRRGIYEQYF; CDR3 DNA: TGTGCCAGCAGCTTACGCAGGGGCATCTACGAGCAGTACTTC
J gene: TRBJ2-7; clone size: .; V gene: TRBV7-2; D gene: TRBD1; CDR3 protein: CASSPDRDSLYEQYF; CDR3 DNA: TGTGCCAGCAGCCCAGACAGGGATTCGCTCTACGAGCAGTACTTC
J gene: TRBJ2-7; clone size: .; V gene: TRBV7-8; D gene: TRBD1; CDR3 protein: CAGGQGYEQYF; CDR3 DNA: TGTGCGGGAGGACAGGGCTACGAGCAGTACTTC
J gene: TRBJ2-1; clone size: .; V gene: TRBV7-2; D gene: .; CDR3 protein: CASSLMSPGAEQFF; CDR3 DNA: TGTGCCAGCAGCTTAATGTCCCCTGGGGCTGAGCAGTTCTTC
J gene: TRBJ2-1; clone size: once; V gene: TRBV10-3; D gene: .; CDR3 protein: CAISGTSYNEQFF; CDR3 DNA: TGTGCCATCAGTGGAACCTCCTACAATGAGCAGTTCTTC
J gene: TRBJ2-2; clone size: .; V gene: TRBV11-2; D gene: TRBD2; CDR3 protein: CASSTWRGEGELFF; CDR3 DNA: TGTGCCAGCAGCACCTGGCGGGGGGAGGGGGAGCTGTTTTTT
J gene: TRBJ2-1; clone size: .; V gene: TRBV5-1; D gene: .; CDR3 protein: CASSLGWGDEQFF; CDR3 DNA: TGCGCCAGCAGCTTGGGGTGGGGAGATGAGCAGTTCTTC
J gene: TRBJ2-5; clone size: .; V gene: TRBV11-3; D gene: .; CDR3 protein: CASSLDLNQETQYF; CDR3 DNA: TGTGCCAGCAGCTTAGACTTGAACCAAGAGACCCAGTACTTC
J gene: TRBJ2-7; clone size: few; V gene: TRBV30; D gene: .; CDR3 protein: CAWSAKEQYF; CDR3 DNA: TGTGCCTGGAGTGCGAAAGAGCAGTACTTC
J gene: TRBJ2-2; clone size: .; V gene: TRBV19; D gene: TRBD2; CDR3 protein: CASSWGLAGELFF; CDR3 DNA: TGTGCCAGTAGTTGGGGACTAGCCGGGGAGCTGTTTTTT
J gene: TRBJ2-5; clone size: .; V gene: TRBV28; D gene: TRBD1; CDR3 protein: CASNFRTGRETQYF; CDR3 DNA: TGTGCCAGCAACTTTCGGACAGGGCGGGAGACCCAGTACTTC
J gene: TRBJ2-7; clone size: .; V gene: TRBV18; D gene: TRBD2; CDR3 protein: CASSVYSGRDEQYF; CDR3 DNA: TGTGCCAGCTCCGTCTACAGCGGGAGAGACGAGCAGTACTTC
J gene: TRBJ1-3; clone size: .; V gene: TRBV28; D gene: .; CDR3 protein: CASSPGSRGNTIYF; CDR3 DNA: TGTGCCAGCAGTCCAGGGTCTCGGGGAAACACCATATATTTT
J gene: TRBJ2-3; clone size: .; V gene: TRBV5-4; D gene: TRBD2; CDR3 protein: CASSSGGSADTQYF; CDR3 DNA: TGTGCCAGCAGCTCAGGCGGGAGCGCAGATACGCAGTATTTT
J gene: TRBJ2-7; clone size: few; V gene: TRBV5-1; D gene: .; CDR3 protein: CASSYSGTYEQYF; CDR3 DNA: TGCGCCAGCAGCTATAGCGGAACCTACGAGCAGTACTTC
J gene: TRBJ1-2; clone size: few; V gene: TRBV5-6; D gene: TRBD1; CDR3 protein: CASSWTGGHGYTF; CDR3 DNA: TGTGCCAGCAGCTGGACAGGGGGGCATGGCTACACCTTC